Given below is one T cell receptor beta chain in context. Assay used: immunoSEQ multiplex PCR; TCRdb lists only in-frame clones, some missing. This sample has some 170,000 clones, with approximately 90% found just once. The data derive from a study of T cell responses to AZD1222 COVID-19 vaccine. Sequencing used peripheral blood, obtained on day 0 of AZD1222 vaccination. The clonotype originates from an adult in good health.

CDR3 loop: CASSSGQPNGEAFF. In DNA form, the CDR3 reads TGTGCCAGCAGTTCGGGACAGCCGAACGGTGAAGCTTTCTTT. This sequence joins TRBV28 and TRBJ1-1, with 7 bases identical to TRBD1. CDR3 length equals 14 residues. V shed 4 bases, J shed 7 bases, and the junction held 9 bases outside the gene matches. The germline gives CDR1 MDHEN, CDR2 SYDVKM.